This TCR beta chain appears in the sequencing data of a study of PD-1 blockade in mismatch repair-deficient tumors. Whole-study context: All were previously treated, progressing patients with about twelve mismatch repair-deficient cancer types.

General observations from the study: After pembrolizumab, tumor-resident clones rose rapidly, then generally contracted before radiologic responses.

In the case of this clone: What it binds is unknown.

Every patient had mismatch repair deficiency by PCR or immunohistochemistry. Sequencing was performed with immunoSEQ multiplex PCR; in TCRdb, only in-frame clones are kept and a portion is missing. The repertoire holds 80,000 to 130,000 clones, over 75% seen once, with approximately 6.7% in the top ten. V lost 0 bases to trimming and J lost 5 bases, with 22 bases between them. The CDR3 length is 18 residues. Germline CDR1 MGHDK, CDR2 SYGVNS. This chain uses TRBV25-1 with TRBJ1-2, with D possibly matching TRBD1 (5 bases). The starting material was peripheral blood, obtained 35 to 37 weeks after starting pembrolizumab. The sequence derives from an adult with mismatch repair-deficient cancer. As DNA, the CDR3 is TGTGCCAGCAGTGAATATTTTAATCTGGGGCAGGAAAGATATGGCTACACCTTC. As protein: CASSEYFNLGQERYGYTF.